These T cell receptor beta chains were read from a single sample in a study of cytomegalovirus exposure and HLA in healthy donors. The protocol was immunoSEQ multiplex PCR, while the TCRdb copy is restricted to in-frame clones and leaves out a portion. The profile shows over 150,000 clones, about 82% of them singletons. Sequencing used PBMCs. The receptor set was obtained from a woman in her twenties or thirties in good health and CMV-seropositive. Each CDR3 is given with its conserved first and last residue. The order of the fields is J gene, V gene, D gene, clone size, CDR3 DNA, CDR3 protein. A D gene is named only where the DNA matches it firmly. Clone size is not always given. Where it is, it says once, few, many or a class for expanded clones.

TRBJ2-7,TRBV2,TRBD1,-,TGTGCCAGCAGTGTCCGGGACAGGCTCTCCTACGAGCAGTACTTC,CASSVRDRLSYEQYF
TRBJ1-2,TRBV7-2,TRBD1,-,TGTGCCAGCAGTCCTACAGGGGGTCAGAACTATGGCTACACCTTC,CASSPTGGQNYGYTF
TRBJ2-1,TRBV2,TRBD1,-,TGTGCCAGCAGAGGACAGGGCGATGAGCAGTTCTTC,CASRGQGDEQFF
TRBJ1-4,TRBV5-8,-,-,TGTGCCAGCAGCTGGCCAGGGGAAGGGGAAAAACTGTTTTTT,CASSWPGEGEKLFF
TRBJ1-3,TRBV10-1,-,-,TGCGCCAGCAGTGAGTCGATCCTTATCACCTCTCTGGGGGCGCTGGGGCTCGGAAACACCATATATTTT,CASSESILITSLGALGLGNTIYF
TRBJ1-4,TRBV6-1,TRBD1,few,TGTGCCAGCAACGTTGACAGGGTTAATGAAAAACTGTTTTTT,CASNVDRVNEKLFF
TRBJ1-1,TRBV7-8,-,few,TGTGCCAGCAGCCTTACAGTGAACACTGAAGCTTTCTTT,CASSLTVNTEAFF
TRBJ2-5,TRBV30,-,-,TGTGCCTGGAGTGGAGGACTAGGGGGAGAGACCCAGTACTTC,CAWSGGLGGETQYF
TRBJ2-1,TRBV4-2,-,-,TGTGCCAGCAGCCAGGGAGGTGAGCAGTTCTTC,CASSQGGEQFF
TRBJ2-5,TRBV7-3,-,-,TGTGCCAGCAGCTTAGGTCGGATCCGGGGCCAAGAGACCCAGTACTTC,CASSLGRIRGQETQYF
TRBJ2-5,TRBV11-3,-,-,TGTGCCAGCAGCCTCGGCGTGGAGGGGACCCAGTACTTC,CASSLGVEGTQYF
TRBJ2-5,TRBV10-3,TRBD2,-,TGTGCCATCAGTGCGGAGCGGGGGGGACAAGAGACCCAGTACTTC,CAISAERGGQETQYF
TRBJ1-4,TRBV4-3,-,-,TGCGCCAGCAGCCCCTCCCCCGGCGGTGGGTTCGAAAAACTGTTTTTT,CASSPSPGGGFEKLFF
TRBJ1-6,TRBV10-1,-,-,TGCGCCAGCAATAGCCCCGCGGGTTCACCCCTCCACTTT,CASNSPAGSPLHF
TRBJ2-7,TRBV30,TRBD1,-,TGTGCCTGGAGTACCCGGACAGGGGACGAGCAGTACTTC,CAWSTRTGDEQYF
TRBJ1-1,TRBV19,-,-,TGTGCCAGCCGGACAGACCCTAACACTGAAGCTTTCTTT,CASRTDPNTEAFF
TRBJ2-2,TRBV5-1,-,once,TGCGCCAGCAGCTTGCTCGGGATAGGGAACACCGGGGAGCTGTTTTTT,CASSLLGIGNTGELFF
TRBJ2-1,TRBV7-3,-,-,TGTGCCAGCAGCTTAAAATTCAGGGCAGGGGTCGATGAGCAGTTCTTC,CASSLKFRAGVDEQFF
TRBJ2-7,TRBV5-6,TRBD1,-,TGTGCCAGCAGCTTCCGGGACAGGACACTACGGAGCTCCTACGAGCAGTACTTC,CASSFRDRTLRSSYEQYF
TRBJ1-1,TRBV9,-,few,TGTGCCAGCAGCCCCAGTTCTGCGGTGACCAACACTGAAGCTTTCTTT,CASSPSSAVTNTEAFF
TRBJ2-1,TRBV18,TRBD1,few,TGTGCCAGCTCTTACGGGGGACAGGGGGCTTACAATGAGCAGTTCTTC,CASSYGGQGAYNEQFF
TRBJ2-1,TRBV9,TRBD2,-,TGTGCCAGCAGCCAGGGGACTAGCGAGGGTTCCTACAATGAGCAGTTCTTC,CASSQGTSEGSYNEQFF
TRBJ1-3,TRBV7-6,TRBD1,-,TGTGCCAGCAGTCCCGGACAGGGGGCTGGAAACACCATATATTTT,CASSPGQGAGNTIYF
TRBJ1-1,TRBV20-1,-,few,TGCAGTGCTAGCCAGAACACTGAAGCTTTCTTT,CSASQNTEAFF
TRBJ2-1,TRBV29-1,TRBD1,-,TGCAGCGGCCACAGGGGCCGGTCCTACAATGAGCAGTTCTTC,CSGHRGRSYNEQFF
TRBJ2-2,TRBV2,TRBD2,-,TGTGCCAGCCGGCCCCCCCCTAGCGGAGCACACACCGGGGAGCTGTTTTTT,CASRPPPSGAHTGELFF
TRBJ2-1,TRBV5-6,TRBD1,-,TGTGCCAGCAGCTTCACACCGGGACAGGCCAATTACAATGAGCAGTTCTTC,CASSFTPGQANYNEQFF
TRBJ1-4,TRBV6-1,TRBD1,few,TGTGCCAGCAGTGAAAGGCTAGACAGGGGGCATGAAAAACTGTTTTTT,CASSERLDRGHEKLFF
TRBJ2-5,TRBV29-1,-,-,TGCAGCGCCCTGGGGGGGCTCCTCCAAGAGACCCAGTACTTC,CSALGGLLQETQYF
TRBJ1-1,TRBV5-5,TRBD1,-,TGTGCCAGCAGCGGCGGGACAGGTGGGGAAGCTTTCTTT,CASSGGTGGEAFF
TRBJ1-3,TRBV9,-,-,TGTGCCAGCAGCGGAACAGTGGGTGGAAACACCATATATTTT,CASSGTVGGNTIYF
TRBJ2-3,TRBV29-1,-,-,TGCAGCGTTGAGGGGGCGACAGATACGCAGTATTTT,CSVEGATDTQYF
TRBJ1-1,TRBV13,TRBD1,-,TGTGCCAGCAGCTTGACAGGCAACAGGGGTCAGAACACTGAAGCTTTCTTT,CASSLTGNRGQNTEAFF
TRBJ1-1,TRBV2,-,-,TGTGCCAGCAGCCCTCAAGAGACTGAAGCTTTCTTT,CASSPQETEAFF
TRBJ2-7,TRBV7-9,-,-,TGTGCCAGCAGCTTAGGGGGGGACTCCTACGAGCAGTACTTC,CASSLGGDSYEQYF
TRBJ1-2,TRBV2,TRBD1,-,TGTGCCAGCACCCTCACAGGGGAAATCGGCTACTTCTATGGCTACACCTTC,CASTLTGEIGYFYGYTF
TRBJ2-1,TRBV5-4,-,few,TGTGCCAGCAGCATAATTCCTAGCAATGAGCAGTTCTTC,CASSIIPSNEQFF
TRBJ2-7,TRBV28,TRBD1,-,TGTGCCAGCAGTATAGCGAGGACAGGGGCTTACTACGAGCAGTACTTC,CASSIARTGAYYEQYF
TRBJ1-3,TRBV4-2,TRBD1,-,TGTGCCAGCAGCGAGGACAGGGGAGGTGGAAACACCATATATTTT,CASSEDRGGGNTIYF
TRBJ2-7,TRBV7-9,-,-,TGTGCCAGCAGCTTAAATGTAAACGAGCAGTACTTC,CASSLNVNEQYF
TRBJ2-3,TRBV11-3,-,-,TGTGCCAGCAGCTTAGGCCGGGGGAAGGACACAGATACGCAGTATTTT,CASSLGRGKDTDTQYF
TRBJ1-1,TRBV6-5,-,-,TGTGCCAGCAGTCACAGGGAGACTGAAGCTTTCTTT,CASSHRETEAFF
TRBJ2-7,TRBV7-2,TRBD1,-,TGTGCCAGCAGCCAACCGGGACAGATTTACTACGAGCAGTACTTC,CASSQPGQIYYEQYF